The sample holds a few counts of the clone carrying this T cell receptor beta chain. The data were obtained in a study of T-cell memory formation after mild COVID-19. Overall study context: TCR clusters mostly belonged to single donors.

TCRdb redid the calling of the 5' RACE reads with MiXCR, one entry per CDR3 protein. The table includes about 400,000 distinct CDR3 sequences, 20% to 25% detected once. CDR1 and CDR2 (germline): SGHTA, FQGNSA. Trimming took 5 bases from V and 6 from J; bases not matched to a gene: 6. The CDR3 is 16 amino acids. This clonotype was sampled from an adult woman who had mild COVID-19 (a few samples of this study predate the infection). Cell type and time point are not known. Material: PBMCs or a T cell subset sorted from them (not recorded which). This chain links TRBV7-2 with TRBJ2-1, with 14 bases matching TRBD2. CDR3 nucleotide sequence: TGTGCCAGCAGCCTCTTGACTAGCGGGAGGGCCAATGAGCAGTTCTTC. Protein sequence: CASSLLTSGRANEQFF. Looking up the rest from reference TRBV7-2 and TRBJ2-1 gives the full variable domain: GAGVSQSPSNKVTEKGKDVELRCDPISGHTALYWYRQSLGQGLEFLIYFQGNSAPDKSGLPSDRFSAERTGGSVSTLTIQRTQQEDSAVYLCASSLLTSGRANEQFFGPGTRLTVL.